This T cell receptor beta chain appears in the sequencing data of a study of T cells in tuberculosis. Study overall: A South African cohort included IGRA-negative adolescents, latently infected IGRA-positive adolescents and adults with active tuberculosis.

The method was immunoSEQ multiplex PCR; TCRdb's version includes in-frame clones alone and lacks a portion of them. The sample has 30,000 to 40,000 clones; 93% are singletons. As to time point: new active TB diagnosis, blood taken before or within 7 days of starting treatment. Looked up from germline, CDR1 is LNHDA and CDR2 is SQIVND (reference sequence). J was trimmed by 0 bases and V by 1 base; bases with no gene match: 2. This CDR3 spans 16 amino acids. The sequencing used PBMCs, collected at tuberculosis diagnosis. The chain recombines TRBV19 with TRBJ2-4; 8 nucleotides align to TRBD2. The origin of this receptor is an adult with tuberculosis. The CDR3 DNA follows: TGTGCCAGTAGTATAGTAGCGGGGCTAGCCAAAAACATTCAGTACTTC. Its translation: CASSIVAGLAKNIQYF.